This T cell receptor beta chain was identified during a study of blood T cells in healthy people across ages. A sample-barcoded 5' primer and a J-beta primer mix were used in a second PCR of roughly 6 to 12 cycles. Using its own MiXCR run on the 5' RACE reads, TCRdb lists one record per CDR3 protein. Of nearly 800,000 distinct CDR3 sequences listed, approximately 25% are singletons. V was shortened by 11 bases and J by 3 bases, with 9 bases between the two germline ends. Germline assignment: CDR1 SNHLY and CDR2 FYNNEI. The CDR3 has 11 amino acids. The same sample was also used in a study of T cells of mothers and their children. From that report: Over five children, together with their three healthy Caucasian mothers, made up the donors.

This chain connects TRBV2 to TRBJ2-3, with D perhaps matching TRBD2 (5 bases). Sequenced material: blood. This clonotype originated in a boy aged 5-17 years in good health. The DNA for the CDR3 is TGTGCCCCCGGAGGTACAGATACGCAGTATTTT. It codes for CAPGGTDTQYF.